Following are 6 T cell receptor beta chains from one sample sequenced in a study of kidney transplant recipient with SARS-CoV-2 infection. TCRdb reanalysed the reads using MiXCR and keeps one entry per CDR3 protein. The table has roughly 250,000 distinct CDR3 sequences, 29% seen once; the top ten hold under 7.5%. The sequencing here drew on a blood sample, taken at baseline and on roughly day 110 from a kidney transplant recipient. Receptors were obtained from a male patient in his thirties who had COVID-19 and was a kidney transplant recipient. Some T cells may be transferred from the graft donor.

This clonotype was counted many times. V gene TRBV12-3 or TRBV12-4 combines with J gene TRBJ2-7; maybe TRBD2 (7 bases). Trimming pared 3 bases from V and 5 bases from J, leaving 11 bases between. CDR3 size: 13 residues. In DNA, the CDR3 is TGTGCCAGCAGTTTTGGGGGGGCTGACGAGCAGTACGTC. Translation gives CASSFGGADEQYV.

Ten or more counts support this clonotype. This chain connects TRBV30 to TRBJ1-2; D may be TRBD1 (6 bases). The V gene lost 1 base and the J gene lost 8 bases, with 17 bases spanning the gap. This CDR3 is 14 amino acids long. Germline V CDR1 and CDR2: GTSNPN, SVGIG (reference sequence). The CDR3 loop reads CAWSGIPGTKGYTF. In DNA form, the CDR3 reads TGTGCCTGGAGTGGGATTCCGGGGACAAAGGGCTACACCTTC.

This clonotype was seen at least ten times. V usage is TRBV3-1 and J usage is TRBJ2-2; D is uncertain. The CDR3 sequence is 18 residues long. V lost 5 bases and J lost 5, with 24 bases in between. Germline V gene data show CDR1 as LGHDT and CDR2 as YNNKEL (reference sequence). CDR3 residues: CASSIRRPISGLTGELFF. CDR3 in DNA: TGTGCCAGCAGCATACGGCGTCCCATTTCAGGCTTGACCGGGGAGCTGTTTTTT.

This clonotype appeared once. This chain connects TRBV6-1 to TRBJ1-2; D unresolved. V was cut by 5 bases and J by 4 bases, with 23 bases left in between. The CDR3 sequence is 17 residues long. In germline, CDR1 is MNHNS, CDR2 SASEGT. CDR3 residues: CASSSAGPMRKTYGYTF. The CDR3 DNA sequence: TGTGCCAGCAGTAGCGCGGGCCCTATGCGAAAGACCTATGGCTACACCTTC.

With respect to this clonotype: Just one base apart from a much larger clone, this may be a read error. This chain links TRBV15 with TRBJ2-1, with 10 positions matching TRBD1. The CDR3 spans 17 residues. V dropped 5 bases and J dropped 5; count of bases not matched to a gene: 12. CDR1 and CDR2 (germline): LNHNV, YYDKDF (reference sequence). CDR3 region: CATSGDRGWEEDNEQFF. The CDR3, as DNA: TGTGCCACCAGCGGGGACAGGGGCTGGGAGGAGGACAATGAGCAGTTCTTC.

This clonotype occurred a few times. The CDR3 protein is CASNGKTRDREDLSSYNEQFF. In DNA form, the CDR3 reads TGTGCCAGCAACGGGAAGACGAGGGACAGGGAAGATCTAAGCTCCTACAATGAGCAGTTCTTC. The chain recombines TRBV2 with TRBJ2-1; 9 bases fit TRBD1. The germline gives CDR1 SNHLY, CDR2 FYNNEI. The CDR3 has 21 residues. V trimming: 7 bases; J trimming: 0 bases; junction bases outside the gene matches: 22.